The rows below give T cell receptor beta chains drawn from one sample of a study of blood T cell repertoires in COVID-19. Generated by immunoSEQ multiplex PCR, the TCRdb table keeps only in-frame clones and is missing some. The table records approximately 80,000 clones, 78% of them present only once. Sequenced material: peripheral blood. These receptors all come from a human donor in a cohort sampled during active COVID-19. Both conserved end residues are part of each CDR3. A D gene is named only where the DNA matches it firmly. Rows give clone size only sometimes, using once, few, many, or a class for an expanded clone.

clone size,V gene,D gene,J gene,CDR3 protein,CDR3 DNA
few,TRBV6-2/TRBV6-3,.,TRBJ2-5,CASSYGALETQYF,TGTGCCAGCAGTTACGGGGCGTTAGAGACCCAGTACTTC
.,TRBV27,TRBD2,TRBJ2-1,CASAGGPSSYNEQFF,TGTGCCAGCGCGGGAGGGCCGAGCTCCTACAATGAGCAGTTCTTC
.,TRBV12-3/TRBV12-4,TRBD1,TRBJ1-1,CASRNRGGAFF,TGTGCCAGCAGGAACAGGGGGGGGGCTTTCTTT
.,TRBV24-1,TRBD2,TRBJ2-2,CATGSGMNTGELFF,TGTGCCACCGGTAGCGGGATGAACACCGGGGAGCTGTTTTTT
.,TRBV4-3,TRBD2,TRBJ2-1,CASSQDLGLVIGNEQFF,TGCGCCAGCAGCCAAGATCTTGGACTAGTTATAGGCAATGAGCAGTTCTTC
.,TRBV10-2,TRBD2,TRBJ2-7,CASGGTSGPYEQYF,TGCGCCAGCGGCGGGACTAGCGGGCCCTACGAGCAGTACTTC
once,TRBV27,TRBD2,TRBJ2-2,CASSLSLAGGGVTGELFF,TGTGCCAGCAGTTTATCCCTAGCGGGAGGTGGGGTAACCGGGGAGCTGTTTTTT
.,TRBV3-1/TRBV3-2,TRBD1,TRBJ2-5,CASSRHGTEETQYF,TGTGCCAGCAGTCGACACGGGACAGAAGAGACCCAGTACTTC
once,TRBV6-5,TRBD2,TRBJ2-1,CASSKGLAGGNEQFF,TGTGCCAGCAGCAAGGGACTAGCGGGAGGCAATGAGCAGTTCTTC
few,TRBV5-1,TRBD1,TRBJ2-7,CASSHGTGYEQYF,TGCGCCAGCAGCCATGGGACAGGCTACGAGCAGTACTTC
many,TRBV30,TRBD1,TRBJ1-1,CAWGTVNTEAFF,TGTGCCTGGGGGACAGTGAACACTGAAGCTTTCTTT
.,TRBV14,.,TRBJ1-6,CASSQEGGIRPLHF,TGTGCCAGCAGCCAAGAGGGAGGGATAAGGCCCCTCCACTTT
.,TRBV5-6,TRBD1,TRBJ2-7,CASSPGTGIPYEQYF,TGTGCCAGCAGCCCTGGGACAGGCATCCCCTACGAGCAGTACTTC
many,TRBV6-5,.,TRBJ1-6,CASSTDMNSPLHF,TGTGCCAGCAGTACAGACATGAATTCACCCCTCCACTTT
.,TRBV14,TRBD2,TRBJ2-1,CASSQGLAGGFASNEQFF,TGTGCCAGCAGCCAGGGACTAGCGGGGGGTTTCGCCAGTAATGAGCAGTTCTTC
.,TRBV28,.,TRBJ2-5,CASSFTTIKPQYF,TGTGCCAGCAGTTTTACCACTATCAAGCCCCAGTACTTC
once,TRBV7-8,TRBD1,TRBJ1-1,CASSLGTGGKVEAFF,TGTGCCAGCAGCTTAGGGACAGGGGGCAAGGTTGAAGCTTTCTTT
.,TRBV6-2/TRBV6-3,TRBD1,TRBJ2-5,CASSDGGTGRETQYF,TGTGCCAGCAGTGATGGCGGGACAGGGAGGGAGACCCAGTACTTC
.,TRBV19,TRBD1,TRBJ1-1,CASSIGGQGSFAEAFF,TGTGCCAGTAGTATTGGGGGACAGGGGTCGTTCGCTGAAGCTTTCTTT
medium-sized,TRBV7-9,TRBD1,TRBJ1-1,CASSFGTGRTTPSTEAFF,TGTGCCAGCAGCTTTGGGACAGGGCGAACCACTCCGAGCACTGAAGCTTTCTTT
.,TRBV11-1,TRBD1,TRBJ2-3,CASSIDRVNTQYF,TGTGCCAGCAGCATTGACAGGGTAAATACGCAGTATTTT
.,TRBV5-6,TRBD1,TRBJ1-2,CASSLWTQHRGGYTF,TGTGCCAGCAGCCTGTGGACCCAACACAGGGGAGGCTACACCTTC
.,TRBV7-7,TRBD1,TRBJ1-1,CASSPDRDTEAFF,TGTGCTAGCAGCCCGGACAGGGACACTGAAGCTTTCTTT
few,TRBV6-2/TRBV6-3,TRBD2,TRBJ2-2,CASSGTSGGLELFF,TGTGCCAGCAGTGGGACTAGCGGGGGCCTCGAGCTGTTTTTT
.,TRBV28,.,TRBJ2-7,CASSAGQYYSYEQYF,TGTGCCAGCAGTGCCGGACAGTACTACTCCTACGAGCAGTACTTC